This T cell receptor beta chain was identified in a study of early T cells in non-severe SARS-CoV-2 infection. Germline lookup yields CDR1 MNHEY and CDR2 SMNVEV (reference sequence). Losses at the gene ends were 1 base for V and 5 bases for J; bases not matched to a gene: 8. The length of the CDR3 is 15 residues. The TCR library protocol attached unique molecular identifiers to the individual cDNA molecules. Via MiXCR, TCRdb re-called the 5' RACE reads, giving one row per CDR3 protein. The table includes 99,000 or so distinct CDR3 sequences, around 17% detected once. This chain uses TRBV27 with TRBJ2-7; TRBD2 agrees at 7 bases. The receptor comes from an adult who was a healthcare worker with PCR-confirmed SARS-CoV-2 infection or an uninfected control (not recorded which). The sequenced sample was whole blood. The CDR3 reads CASSLLGGSPHEQYF. The CDR3 nucleotides are TGTGCCAGCAGTTTATTAGGCGGGAGCCCCCACGAGCAGTACTTC.